Below are 14 T cell receptor beta chains sequenced from a single sample in a study of T cells in Graves' hyperthyroidism and ophthalmopathy. RNA transcripts provided the source from which TCR beta CDR3 regions were amplified. HTBI primers were the set used in a first-round RT-PCR of the TCR CDR3. TCRdb re-analysed the multiplex PCR reads in MiXCR, keeping a single row per CDR3 protein. The data contain some 500,000 distinct CDR3 sequences, approximately 15% of them singletons. Sequencing was done on a sample of blood. The receptor source for this set is a woman aged 18-29 years with Graves' hyperthyroidism.

This clonotype was detected ten times or more. This chain links TRBV11-2 with TRBJ2-2, with 8 nucleotides matching TRBD2. Germline trimming cut 5 bases from V and 3 bases from J; bases unmatched to any gene: 5. The CDR3 totals 15 residues. Per the germline V gene, CDR1 is SGHAT and CDR2 is FQNNGV. CDR3 DNA sequence: TGTGCCAGCAGCCGGCCGGGACTAGACACCGGGGAGCTGTTTTTT. It yields the protein CASSRPGLDTGELFF. Using reference TRBV11-2 and TRBJ2-2 for the parts outside the CDR3, the full variable domain is EAGVAQSPRYKIIEKRQSVAFWCNPISGHATLYWYQQILGQGPKLLIQFQNNGVVDDSQLPKDRFSAERLKGVDSTLKIQPAKLEDSAVYLCASSRPGLDTGELFFGEGSRLTVL.

This clonotype was counted at least ten times. The genes are TRBV30 and TRBJ1-5; 9 bases fit TRBD1. Germline V CDR1 and CDR2: GTSNPN, SVGIG (reference sequence). The CDR3 has 14 residues. The J segment lost 6 bases and the V segment lost 3 bases, leaving 6 bases of the junction unmatched. The CDR3 region has the DNA TGTGCCTGGAGCGCGGGACAGGGAAGTCAGCCCCAGCATTTT. Translated: CAWSAGQGSQPQHF.

This clonotype was seen only a few times. This chain connects TRBV20-1 to TRBJ2-4; no definite D call. The V gene's germline CDR1 is DFQATT and CDR2 SNEGSKA (reference sequence). The CDR3 covers 14 residues. Trimming took 3 bases from V and 3 from J, leaving 12 bases between them. CDR3 in amino acids: CSASRTSGKNIQYF. The CDR3 DNA reads TGCAGTGCTAGTCGGACCTCGGGCAAAAACATTCAGTACTTC.

This clonotype was seen many times. This chain joins TRBV29-1 and TRBJ2-5; weak D call: TRBD2 (6 bases). The length of the CDR3 is 13 residues. Germline V gene lookup returns CDR1 SQVTM and CDR2 ANQGSEA. V lost 5 bases and J lost 2, with 12 bases in between. CDR3 nucleotides: TGCAGCGTTCGGAAGGGACTGCAAGAGACCCAGTACTTC. Translating gives CSVRKGLQETQYF. Full variable domain (missing parts from reference TRBV29-1 and TRBJ2-5): SAVISQKPSRDICQRGTSLTIQCQVDSQVTMMFWYRQQPGQSLTLIATANQGSEATYESGFVIDKFPISRPNLTFSTLTVSNMSPEDSSIYLCSVRKGLQETQYFGPGTRLLVL.

This clonotype was observed a handful of times. A much larger clone lies a single base off, so this may be a read error. This chain joins TRBV2 and TRBJ1-1; a weak D match, TRBD1 (6 bases). CDR3 length: 13 amino acids. The germline CDR1 and CDR2 sequences are SNHLY and FYNNEI. CDR3 sequence: CASRRGGNTEALF. Here the CDR3 DNA reads TGTGCCAGCAGGAGGGGGGGGAACACTGAAGCTCTCTTT.

This clonotype was picked up many times. The chain links TRBV7-9 to TRBJ2-7; 7 nucleotides line up with TRBD2. The CDR3 length is 14 residues. Germline-derived CDR1 and CDR2 are SEHNR and FQNEAQ (reference sequence). Trimming took 3 bases from V and 4 from J; bases not matched to a gene: 6. The CDR3 loop is CASSLGTIPYEQYV. The DNA for the CDR3 is TGTGCCAGCAGCTTGGGGACTATTCCTTACGAGCAGTACGTC.

Many counts were recorded for this clonotype. V is TRBV12-5 and J is TRBJ2-2; D gene ambiguous. V lost 3 bases and J lost 4, with 12 bases in between. The CDR3 runs to 15 residues. The germline V gene has CDR1 LGHNT and CDR2 FRNRAP. DNA of the CDR3: TGTGCTAGTGGTTTTTTTATACTGGGCACCGGGGAGCTGTTTTTT. Its protein product is CASGFFILGTGELFF.

Many counts were recorded for this clonotype. The chain couples TRBV29-1 to TRBJ2-1; 8 bases are shared with TRBD2. From germline, CDR1 is SQVTM and CDR2 ANQGSEA. The CDR3 totals 15 residues. Unmatched junction bases numbered 7, after V lost 4 bases and J lost 2 bases. The CDR3 DNA follows: TGCAGCGTTGGTATGATCGGGAGGGCCTACAATGAGCAGTTCTTC. Translation: CSVGMIGRAYNEQFF.

This clonotype was counted many times. The chain links TRBV6-1 to TRBJ1-1; no firm D call. The CDR3 covers 14 residues. The V and J ends lost 9 bases and 2 bases respectively, with 16 bases between them. Germline V gene lookup returns CDR1 MNHNS and CDR2 SASEGT. The CDR3 spells CASLEGFGNTEAFF. Written as DNA, the CDR3 is TGTGCCAGTCTTGAGGGTTTTGGTAACACTGAAGCTTTCTTT.

A remark on this clonotype: A much bigger clone sits one base away, suggesting this may be a read error. The chain recombines TRBV7-7 with TRBJ2-5; tentatively, D is TRBD1 or TRBD2 (6 bases each). CDR1 SSHAT and CDR2 FNYEAQ come from the germline V gene (reference sequence). The CDR3 consists of 15 residues. The CDR3 is CAGSLREAGAETQYF. For the CDR3, the DNA is TGTGCCGGCAGCTTAAGGGAGGCAGGGGCTGAGACCCAGTACTTC. The entire variable domain, with the rest obtained from reference TRBV7-7 and TRBJ2-5, is as follows: GAGVSQSPRYKVTKRGQDVTLRCDPISSHATLYWYQQALGQGPEFLTYFNYEAQPDKSGLPSDRFSAERPEGSISTLTIQRTEQRDSAMYRCAGSLREAGAETQYFGPGTRLLVL.

This clonotype was detected many times. The chain links TRBV12-3 or TRBV12-4 to TRBJ1-5; D gene ambiguous. The CDR3 is made up of 13 amino acids. V gave up 6 bases and J gave up 2 bases, with 8 bases separating them. CDR3: CASSYRGNQPQHF. CDR3 sequence (DNA): TGTGCCAGCAGCTACAGAGGCAATCAGCCCCAGCATTTT.

This clonotype showed up many times. The V call is TRBV27, the J call TRBJ2-1; 9 bases agree with TRBD2. The CDR3 has 13 residues. The junction had 9 bases not matched to a gene; V was cut back by 3 bases and J by 15 bases. Germline V gene lookup returns CDR1 MNHEY and CDR2 SMNVEV (reference sequence). CDR3 sequence: CASSFVSGRSWFF. As DNA, the CDR3 is TGTGCCAGCAGTTTCGTAAGCGGGAGGTCGTGGTTCTTC.

V and J are TRBV4-1 and TRBJ2-3; tentative D call: TRBD2 (6 bases). Germline loops: CDR1 MGHRA, CDR2 YSYEKL. The V end was cut by 2 bases, the J end by 4 bases, with 10 bases between. CDR3 length equals 14 residues. CDR3 sequence reads: CASSQKWGADTQYF. The CDR3 DNA reads as TGCGCCAGCAGCCAAAAATGGGGGGCAGATACGCAGTATTTT.

This clonotype was picked up many times. The chain links TRBV9 to TRBJ1-1; D remains ambiguous. V dropped 0 bases and J dropped 2 bases, with 8 bases sitting between them. CDR3 length: 14 residues. Per germline, CDR1 SGDLS and CDR2 YYNGEE. CDR3 protein: CASSVVAGNTEAFF. DNA of the CDR3: TGTGCCAGCAGCGTAGTCGCTGGTAACACTGAAGCTTTCTTT.